These T cell receptor beta chains were read from a single sample in a study of cytomegalovirus exposure and HLA in healthy donors. Method: immunoSEQ multiplex PCR; TCRdb's copy keeps in-frame clones and lacks some. Of 120,000 or so clones listed, about 9.4% are singletons. The sample consisted of PBMCs. All receptors come from a woman aged 35 to 49 in good health and CMV-seropositive. CDR3s include the opening cysteine and the closing phenylalanine or tryptophan. D genes are given only for firm matches. Only some rows state a clone size, as once, few, many or a class for expanded clones.

j_call clone_size v_call cdr3_length d_call cdr3_aa cdr3_nt
TRBJ2-7 few TRBV7-6 16 TRBD2 CASSYLAGTVSYEQYF TGTGCCAGCAGCTATTTAGCGGGAACCGTCTCCTACGAGCAGTACTTC
TRBJ2-2 NA TRBV27 14 NA CASRTASNTGELFF TGTGCCAGCAGGACAGCGTCGAACACCGGGGAGCTGTTTTTT
TRBJ2-7 few TRBV27 13 NA CASPVQGLYEQYF TGTGCCAGCCCGGTTCAGGGGCTCTACGAGCAGTACTTC
TRBJ1-5 NA TRBV27 16 NA CASSPAGWQGNQPQHF TGTGCCAGCAGTCCCGCCGGATGGCAGGGGAATCAGCCCCAGCATTTT
TRBJ2-5 few TRBV7-6 13 TRBD2 CASSWTRTETQYF TGTGCCAGCAGCTGGACTAGAACGGAGACCCAGTACTTC
TRBJ2-2 NA TRBV6-5 14 NA CASCRGGGTGELFF TGTGCCAGCTGTAGGGGGGGCGGCACCGGGGAGCTGTTTTTT
TRBJ2-1 NA TRBV7-6 15 NA CASSLAGATNGEQFF TGTGCCAGCAGCTTAGCGGGGGCCACAAATGGGGAGCAGTTCTTC
TRBJ1-2 NA TRBV18 17 TRBD1 CASSPQGQGSTFYGYTF TGTGCCAGCTCACCACAGGGACAGGGGTCTACTTTCTATGGCTACACCTTC
TRBJ2-7 NA TRBV10-3 19 TRBD2 CAISLGASGYPRSSYEQYF TGTGCCATCAGCCTAGGGGCTAGCGGTTATCCCAGGAGCTCCTACGAGCAGTACTTC
TRBJ1-2 NA TRBV15 13 TRBD1 CATTQGANYGYTF TGTGCCACCACCCAGGGGGCAAACTATGGCTACACCTTC
TRBJ2-3 few TRBV19 14 TRBD2 CASSISGGTDTQYF TGTGCCAGTAGTATCAGCGGGGGGACAGATACGCAGTATTTT
TRBJ1-1 NA TRBV5-5 14 NA CASSFSSGVTEAFF TGTGCCAGCAGCTTTTCTTCCGGGGTTACTGAAGCTTTCTTT
TRBJ1-2 few TRBV4-2 16 TRBD1 CASSQGGAGGNYGYTF TGTGCCAGCAGCCAAGGGGGAGCAGGGGGCAACTATGGCTACACCTTC
TRBJ1-2 few TRBV6-5 16 TRBD1 CASSYRYADRASRYTF TGTGCCAGCAGTTACCGCTATGCGGACAGGGCATCTCGCTACACCTTC
TRBJ2-5 NA TRBV15 17 TRBD2 CATSRGGLAGDQETQYF TGTGCCACCAGCAGGGGGGGACTAGCGGGGGACCAAGAGACCCAGTACTTC
TRBJ2-1 NA TRBV7-9 16 TRBD1 CASSPQTGGGFGEQFF TGTGCCAGCAGCCCCCAGACAGGGGGTGGCTTTGGTGAGCAGTTCTTC
TRBJ2-7 NA TRBV5-1 15 NA CASSLDRGGKYEQYF TGCGCCAGCAGCTTGGACCGAGGTGGAAAGTACGAGCAGTACTTC
TRBJ2-7 NA TRBV5-1 16 TRBD1 CASSPPGRGQIYEQYF TGCGCCAGCAGCCCTCCTGGAAGGGGGCAAATTTACGAGCAGTACTTC
TRBJ1-5 NA TRBV5-1 15 NA CASSRSGQYNQPQHF TGCGCCAGCAGCCGTTCCGGACAGTACAATCAGCCCCAGCATTTT
TRBJ1-1 few TRBV6-5 15 TRBD1 CASRILTGGNTEAFF TGTGCCAGCAGGATACTGACAGGGGGGAACACTGAAGCTTTCTTT
TRBJ2-5 NA TRBV5-4 14 TRBD1 CASSYVTGKETQYF TGTGCCAGCAGCTACGTGACAGGGAAAGAGACCCAGTACTTC
TRBJ1-1 few TRBV5-5 13 NA CASSIDVNTEAFF TGTGCCAGCAGCATAGATGTGAACACTGAAGCTTTCTTT
TRBJ1-1 NA TRBV6-5 15 NA CASSYIRRGDTEAFF TGTGCCAGCAGTTACATTCGCAGGGGAGACACTGAAGCTTTCTTT
TRBJ1-1 NA TRBV29-1 14 TRBD1 CSVEGGQGNTEAFF TGCAGCGTTGAAGGGGGACAGGGGAACACTGAAGCTTTCTTT
TRBJ2-1 NA TRBV29-1 16 TRBD1 CSVEDQGQGMANEQFF TGCAGCGTTGAAGATCAGGGACAGGGGATGGCAAATGAGCAGTTCTTC
TRBJ1-1 NA TRBV27 15 TRBD1 CASSRDRESSTEAFF TGTGCCAGCAGTCGGGACAGGGAATCGAGCACTGAAGCTTTCTTT
TRBJ2-3 few TRBV15 17 NA CATSRRSSGTSTDTQYF TGTGCCACCAGCAGGAGGAGTAGCGGAACTAGCACAGATACGCAGTATTTT
TRBJ1-2 NA TRBV19 14 NA CASTLRQINYGYTF TGTGCCAGTACCCTCCGACAGATTAACTATGGCTACACCTTC
TRBJ1-2 NA TRBV5-5 15 TRBD1 CASSGGAQGAYGYTF TGTGCCAGCAGCGGGGGGGCCCAGGGGGCGTATGGCTACACCTTC